The rows below give T cell receptor beta chains drawn from one sample of a study of molecular identifiers for immune sequencing clone quantification. TCRdb called the PCR reads again in MiXCR, with one record for every CDR3 protein. The table shows about 36,000 distinct CDR3 sequences, with 18% occurring only once. Sequencing input: naive CD8+ T cells from blood, with Jurkat cell RNA spiked in. These receptor sequences come from a human donor in good health. Some libraries in this study had Jurkat cell RNA spiked in. CDR3s include the opening cysteine and the closing phenylalanine or tryptophan. The D gene is left open where the match is weak. Clone size is not always given. Where it is, it says once, few, many or a class for expanded clones.

many	TRBJ1-6	-	TRBV6-5	CASSSTGFYNSPLHF	TGTGCCAGCAGTTCCACAGGGTTTTATAATTCACCCCTCCACTTT
many	TRBJ2-7	-	TRBV12-3/TRBV12-4	CASSLALPGHFGQNEQYF	TGTGCCAGCAGTTTAGCGCTACCGGGACACTTCGGCCAAAACGAGCAGTACTTC
many	TRBJ2-7	TRBD1	TRBV25-1	CASPPGQGFYEQYF	TGTGCCAGCCCTCCGGGACAGGGGTTCTACGAGCAGTACTTC
many	TRBJ1-3	TRBD1	TRBV27	CASSPGTGPGNTIYF	TGTGCCAGCAGTCCAGGGACAGGGCCCGGAAACACCATATATTTT
many	TRBJ2-2	-	TRBV2	CASSGGRGGLNTGELFF	TGTGCCAGCAGTGGCGGCCGAGGGGGACTTAACACCGGGGAGCTGTTTTTT
many	TRBJ2-1	TRBD2	TRBV9	CASSAEAGAVWDEQFF	TGTGCCAGCAGTGCCGAAGCGGGAGCGGTTTGGGATGAGCAGTTCTTC
many	TRBJ1-1	TRBD1	TRBV29-1	CSVDRATEAFF	TGCAGCGTAGACAGGGCCACTGAAGCTTTCTTT
many	TRBJ2-3	TRBD2	TRBV9	CASSPGLGTQYF	TGTGCCAGCAGCCCAGGACTAGGGACGCAGTATTTT
-	TRBJ2-7	TRBD1	TRBV9	CASSGGTDSYEQYF	TGTGCCAGCAGCGGTGGGACAGACTCATACGAGCAGTACTTC
-	TRBJ2-1	-	TRBV7-6	CASSLAFLGNNEQFF	TGTGCCAGCAGCTTAGCTTTTCTAGGCAACAATGAGCAGTTCTTC
many	TRBJ2-7	TRBD2	TRBV6-2/TRBV6-3	CASSPIHTSGLSYEQYF	TGTGCCAGCAGTCCCATACACACTAGCGGACTCTCCTACGAGCAGTACTTC
many	TRBJ1-2	-	TRBV9	CASSGGTSPGYTF	TGTGCCAGCAGCGGGGGGACTTCCCCAGGCTACACCTTC
-	TRBJ2-5	TRBD2	TRBV28	CASSLTAGDQETQYF	TGTGCCAGCAGTTTAACGGCGGGGGACCAAGAGACCCAGTACTTC
many	TRBJ2-7	TRBD1	TRBV13	CASSLSQGAYEQYF	TGTGCCAGCAGCTTATCACAGGGGGCGTACGAGCAGTACTTC
many	TRBJ2-7	-	TRBV7-9	CASINQGGPYEQYF	TGTGCCAGCATAAACCAGGGGGGACCCTACGAGCAGTACTTC
many	TRBJ1-6	-	TRBV4-1	CASSQDVTGRLGPLHF	TGCGCCAGCAGCCAAGATGTCACAGGGAGGTTAGGACCCCTCCACTTT
-	TRBJ2-7	-	TRBV19	CASSIGLNEDEQYF	TGTGCCAGTAGTATAGGCCTTAATGAGGACGAGCAGTACTTC
many	TRBJ2-3	TRBD2	TRBV20-1	CSARGPSGVHTDTQYF	TGCAGTGCTAGAGGGCCTAGCGGGGTACACACAGATACGCAGTATTTT
many	TRBJ2-3	TRBD1	TRBV28	CASRSGTGDPDTQYF	TGTGCCAGCAGGTCCGGGACAGGGGATCCAGATACGCAGTATTTT
many	TRBJ2-1	-	TRBV7-9	CASSPKVEKQFF	TGTGCCAGCAGCCCCAAGGTGGAGAAGCAGTTCTTC
few	TRBJ2-7	TRBD2	TRBV11-2	CASSLGLAGVDEQYF	TGTGCCAGCAGCTTAGGGCTAGCGGGAGTTGACGAGCAGTACTTC
many	TRBJ2-3	TRBD2	TRBV6-5	CASAPGVTSGRPVARGTQYF	TGTGCCAGCGCCCCTGGGGTGACTAGCGGGAGACCCGTGGCGCGCGGTACGCAGTATTTT
many	TRBJ2-3	-	TRBV7-7	CASSRRTVDTQYF	TGTGCCAGCAGCCGTCGGACTGTAGATACGCAGTATTTT
few	TRBJ2-3	-	TRBV5-8	CASSPGTPSTDTQYF	TGTGCCAGCAGCCCCGGGACCCCAAGCACAGATACGCAGTATTTT
few	TRBJ1-2	TRBD1	TRBV27	CASSYAGTGWAGYTF	TGTGCCAGCAGCTACGCCGGGACAGGGTGGGCTGGCTACACCTTC
many	TRBJ2-3	TRBD2	TRBV28	CASSPNNKRGFTDTQYF	TGTGCCAGCAGTCCAAACAATAAGCGGGGATTCACAGATACGCAGTATTTT
few	TRBJ2-7	TRBD2	TRBV20-1	CSASIGGYEQYF	TGCAGTGCCAGTATCGGGGGGTACGAGCAGTACTTC
few	TRBJ2-2	-	TRBV29-1	CSVEENGSLELFF	TGCAGCGTTGAAGAGAATGGTTCTCTAGAGCTGTTTTTT
-	TRBJ2-7	-	TRBV18	CASSPGQYPYEQYF	TGTGCCAGCTCACCAGGACAGTACCCCTACGAGCAGTACTTC
many	TRBJ2-2	-	TRBV2	CATDRDTGELFF	TGTGCCACTGATAGGGACACCGGGGAGCTGTTTTTT
many	TRBJ1-2	-	TRBV29-1	CSVDDRINYGYTF	TGCAGCGTTGACGACAGGATTAACTATGGCTACACCTTC
few	TRBJ2-7	TRBD2	TRBV6-5	CASTPRGKTYEQYF	TGTGCCAGCACCCCGCGGGGGAAGACCTACGAGCAGTACTTC
many	TRBJ1-5	-	TRBV5-1	CASSQPRSDQPQHF	TGCGCCAGCAGCCAGCCCCGGTCCGATCAGCCCCAGCATTTT
many	TRBJ2-5	-	TRBV6-2/TRBV6-3	CASSYDETQYF	TGTGCCAGCAGTTACGACGAGACCCAGTACTTC
many	TRBJ1-6	-	TRBV13	CASSFEGMGASPLHF	TGTGCCAGCAGCTTTGAAGGGATGGGTGCTTCACCCCTCCACTTT
many	TRBJ2-7	-	TRBV4-2	CASSQDPGGSSYEQYF	TGTGCCAGCAGCCAAGATCCTGGCGGGTCCTCCTACGAGCAGTACTTC
many	TRBJ2-7	-	TRBV29-1	CSVVSRDYEQYF	TGCAGCGTCGTATCCAGAGATTACGAGCAGTACTTC
-	TRBJ2-5	-	TRBV14	CASSQDGPSLKETPYF	TGTGCCAGCAGCCAAGACGGGCCATCACTAAAAGAGACCCCGTACTTC
many	TRBJ2-4	TRBD2	TRBV7-2	CASSLERDYLAKNIQYF	TGTGCCAGCAGCTTAGAACGGGACTACCTAGCCAAAAACATTCAGTACTTC
-	TRBJ1-1	-	TRBV7-2	CASSLAFGRGFWITEAFF	TGTGCCAGCAGCTTAGCTTTTGGTAGGGGGTTCTGGATCACTGAAGCTTTCTTT
many	TRBJ2-2	-	TRBV27	CASSLVFGELFF	TGTGCCAGCAGTTTAGTTTTTGGGGAGCTGTTTTTT
-	TRBJ1-5	TRBD1	TRBV28	CASKKGQGDQPQHF	TGTGCCAGCAAGAAGGGGCAGGGGGATCAGCCCCAGCATTTT
many	TRBJ2-7	TRBD1	TRBV7-2	CASSFGRGTVYEQYF	TGTGCCAGCAGCTTCGGCAGGGGGACGGTCTACGAGCAGTACTTC
few	TRBJ2-4	-	TRBV7-9	CASSFGVAKNIQYF	TGTGCCAGCAGCTTCGGTGTAGCCAAAAACATTCAGTACTTC
many	TRBJ2-2	-	TRBV29-1	CSVRHLTGELFF	TGCAGCGTTAGACACCTAACCGGGGAGCTGTTTTTT
-	TRBJ2-7	TRBD2	TRBV20-1	CSARTSGRISYEQYF	TGCAGTGCTAGGACTAGCGGGAGAATCTCCTACGAGCAGTACTTC
many	TRBJ2-7	-	TRBV4-1	CASSQVVTQQYEQYF	TGCGCCAGCAGCCAAGTTGTGACGCAACAATACGAGCAGTACTTC
-	TRBJ2-5	-	TRBV5-6	CASSLVERETQYF	TGTGCCAGCAGCTTGGTCGAACGTGAGACCCAGTACTTC
many	TRBJ2-7	TRBD2	TRBV12-3/TRBV12-4	CASSSGLAHEQYF	TGTGCCAGCAGTTCGGGACTAGCGCACGAGCAGTACTTC
many	TRBJ2-1	TRBD1	TRBV7-9	CASSFRDRTYNEQFF	TGTGCCAGCAGCTTCCGGGACAGGACCTACAATGAGCAGTTCTTC